The 26 T cell receptor beta chains in this list originate from one sample, sequenced in a study of shared clonotypes between healthy human individuals. The method was immunoSEQ multiplex PCR; TCRdb's version includes in-frame clones alone and lacks a portion of them. The table lists around 1,100,000 clones, roughly 77% of them singletons. Sequencing was done on a sample of memory CD4+ T cells from PBMCs. Subset specified: CD45RA-negative fraction. All receptors derive from a man aged 18 to 29 in good health. Some clones in this sample may be carry-over from other donors' samples.

This clone was picked up a small number of times. The chain uses TRBV5-1 and TRBJ1-2; the D gene is possibly TRBD1 (5 bases). CDR1 is SGHRS, CDR2 YFSETQ, per germline. There are 13 residues in the CDR3. V was clipped by 0 bases and J by 7 bases, with 10 bases between them. The CDR3 nucleotides read TGCGCCAGCAGCTTGGTAAGAGGGGCTGGCTACACCTTC. The encoded protein is CASSLVRGAGYTF.

This rearrangement joins TRBV23-1 to TRBJ1-3; D ambiguous. TRBV23-1 is an ORF, and what it does is uncertain. V was cut by 6 bases and J by 4 bases, with 25 bases left in between. This CDR3 has 18 residues. CDR3 residues: CASSPWRWLRHIGNTIYF. In nucleotides, the CDR3 is TGCGCCAGCAGCCCTTGGCGGTGGTTGAGACACATCGGAAACACCATATATTTT.

V and J are TRBV11-3 and TRBJ2-3; weak D call: TRBD2 (6 bases). Germline V gene sequence: CDR1 SGHNT, CDR2 YENEEA. The CDR3 extends over 14 amino acids. V was cut by 1 base and J by 6 bases, with 11 bases left in between. As DNA, the CDR3 is TGTGCCAGCAGCTTAGCGGGAGCTTATGATACGCAGTATTTT. Protein product: CASSLAGAYDTQYF.

As for this clone: The same CDR3 can be traced to other DNA sequences in this sample. This chain uses TRBV6-1 with TRBJ2-3; D is uncertain. The CDR3 runs to 13 residues. The V and J ends lost 1 base and 3 bases respectively, with 5 bases between them. Looked up from germline, CDR1 is MNHNS and CDR2 is SASEGT. In nucleotides, the CDR3 is TGTGCCAGCAGTGAAGTCCCAACAGATACGCAGTATTTT. Translation: CASSEVPTDTQYF.

Turning to this clone: This specimen includes other DNA sequences encoding the same CDR3. This sequence joins TRBV5-1 and TRBJ2-5, with D unresolved. The ends were cut back, 1 base at V and 3 bases at J, with 4 bases in the middle. The V gene's germline CDR1 is SGHRS and CDR2 YFSETQ. The CDR3 consists of 12 residues. In DNA, the CDR3 is TGCGCCAGCAGCTTGTGGGAAGAGACCCAGTACTTC. This sequence encodes CASSLWEETQYF.

The chain carries TRBV5-4 and TRBJ2-7; no definite D call. The CDR3 loop spans 15 amino acids. V gave up 4 bases and J gave up 1 base, with 15 bases separating them. Germline CDR1 SGHNT, CDR2 YYREEE (reference sequence). CDR3 bases: TGTGCCAGCAGCACCCGGCAGGAACGTTCCTACGAGCAGTACTTC. Translation gives CASSTRQERSYEQYF.

The chain is built from TRBV7-2 and TRBJ1-3; D remains unclear. The CDR3 is made up of 13 amino acids. V was shortened by 3 bases and J by 9 bases, with 12 bases between the two germline ends. Germline V CDR1 and CDR2: SGHTA, FQGNSA. The CDR3 nucleotides read TGTGCCAGCAGCTTCCCGTCTAGTCGCACCATATATTTT. It encodes CASSFPSSRTIYF. The complete variable domain, with remaining parts taken from reference TRBV7-2 and TRBJ1-3, reads GAGVSQSPSNKVTEKGKDVELRCDPISGHTALYWYRQSLGQGLEFLIYFQGNSAPDKSGLPSDRFSAERTGGSVSTLTIQRTQQEDSAVYLCASSFPSSRTIYFGEGSWLTVV.

The V call is TRBV28, the J call TRBJ1-5; 7 positions agree with TRBD1. The trim removed 1 base at V and 0 bases at J, leaving 12 bases unmatched. Germline V gene lookup returns CDR1 MDHEN and CDR2 SYDVKM. The CDR3 loop spans 19 amino acids. CDR3 sequence (DNA): TGTGCCAGCAGTTTATTGACCGGGACAGAGATTCATAGCAATCAGCCCCAGCATTTT. This encodes CASSLLTGTEIHSNQPQHF.

This clone turned up a few times. The chain couples TRBV7-2 to TRBJ2-5; possible D gene TRBD2, 5 bases. Germline values: CDR1 SGHTA, CDR2 FQGNSA. The CDR3 is 14 residues long. V dropped 5 bases and J dropped 1 base, with 11 bases sitting between them. In DNA, the CDR3 is TGTGCCAGCAGCCGGAGACTAACCCAAGAGACCCAGTACTTC. As protein: CASSRRLTQETQYF.

DNA of the CDR3: TGTGCCAGTAGTATAGGGGCCAGCGGGAGGGAGACCCAGTACTTC. Encoded protein: CASSIGASGRETQYF. The chain joins TRBV19 to TRBJ2-5; 9 nucleotides line up with TRBD2. This CDR3 region has 15 residues. The trim removed 1 base at V and 5 bases at J, leaving 5 bases unmatched. Germline lookup yields CDR1 LNHDA and CDR2 SQIVND (reference sequence).

The chain joins TRBV5-1 to TRBJ2-2; D not resolved. The CDR3 loop spans 16 amino acids. V was cut by 1 base and J by 6 bases, with 16 bases left in between. The germline gives CDR1 SGHRS, CDR2 YFSETQ. The CDR3 reads CASSLWATPPAGELFF. In nucleotides, the CDR3 is TGCGCCAGCAGCTTGTGGGCTACTCCCCCCGCCGGGGAGCTGTTTTTT.

CDR3 bases: TGTGCCAGCAGCCTAAAGACTTACAATGAGCAGTTCTTC. Protein sequence: CASSLKTYNEQFF. The genes are TRBV5-6 and TRBJ2-1; D gene unclear. CDR3 size: 13 residues. Germline V gene data show CDR1 as SGHDT and CDR2 as YYEEEE. The germline V and J ends were trimmed by 4 bases and 4 bases, with 9 bases remaining between them.

V gene TRBV6-6 combines with J gene TRBJ2-1; tentatively, D is TRBD2 (5 bases). Germline lookup yields CDR1 MNHNY and CDR2 SVGAGI (reference sequence). CDR3 size: 16 residues. V lost 6 bases to trimming and J lost 0 bases, with 15 bases between them. This CDR3 reads CASSAPPGSSYNEQFF. The CDR3 DNA reads as TGTGCCAGCAGCGCCCCCCCGGGGAGCTCCTACAATGAGCAGTTCTTC.

This clone was recorded a few times. V usage is TRBV5-1 and J usage is TRBJ1-2; D is perhaps TRBD1 (6 bases). Germline CDR1 is SGHRS and CDR2 is YFSETQ. V was clipped by 4 bases and J by 4 bases, with 11 bases between them. This CDR3 region has 13 residues. The CDR3 nucleotides are TGCGCCAGCAGCCCCGACAGGAGCTATGGCTACACCTTC. The encoded protein is CASSPDRSYGYTF.

The rearrangement uses TRBV5-5 and TRBJ2-5; D ambiguous. The CDR3 is 14 residues long. From germline, CDR1 is SGHKS and CDR2 YYEKEE (reference sequence). V lost 1 base and J lost 0, with 7 bases in between. CDR3 nucleotides: TGTGCCAGCAGCTTGTGGGCTAACCAAGAGACCCAGTACTTC. Its translation: CASSLWANQETQYF.

V is TRBV27 and J is TRBJ2-7; TRBD2 matches 12 bases. V shed 3 bases, J shed 1 base, and the junction held 4 bases outside the gene matches. The CDR3 totals 16 residues. CDR1 and CDR2 (germline): MNHEY, SMNVEV (reference sequence). The CDR3 nucleotides read TGTGCCAGCAGTTTTCTAGCGGGAGGGATATCCTACGAGCAGTACTTC. Amino acids: CASSFLAGGISYEQYF.

The chain couples TRBV7-2 to TRBJ2-1; D perhaps matches TRBD1 (6 bases). This CDR3 has 16 residues. The germline gives CDR1 SGHTA, CDR2 FQGNSA. The V end was cut by 1 base, the J end by 4 bases, with 14 bases between. CDR3 sequence reads: CASSLVGTTHYNEQFF. In DNA form, the CDR3 reads TGTGCCAGCAGCTTAGTAGGGACAACACATTACAATGAGCAGTTCTTC.

V is TRBV27 and J is TRBJ2-1; D possibly corresponds to TRBD1 (5 bases). Trimming took off 6 bases at V and 7 bases at J, with 25 bases between the two ends. In germline, CDR1 is MNHEY, CDR2 SMNVEV (reference sequence). CDR3 length: 17 residues. CDR3 nucleotide sequence: TGTGCCAGCAGGGCTTCCCAGGGCCGCACGAGGAGTAATGAGCAGTTCTTC. It encodes CASRASQGRTRSNEQFF.

This clone was detected ten times or more. The chain is built from TRBV27 and TRBJ2-1; 7 nucleotides match TRBD2. CDR3 length: 14 residues. The J segment lost 3 bases and the V segment lost 10 bases, leaving 9 bases of the junction unmatched. Germline V gene lookup returns CDR1 MNHEY and CDR2 SMNVEV (reference sequence). The CDR3 bases are TGTGCCACCGCACGGGAGGAATACTACAATGAGCAGTTCTTC. Encoded protein: CATAREEYYNEQFF.

This clone was recorded only once. The chain has TRBV28 and TRBJ2-1; tentative D call: TRBD1 (6 bases). Trimming removed 5 bases from V and 12 bases from J, with 20 bases in between. Germline CDR1 reads MDHEN; CDR2 reads SYDVKM. CDR3 size: 14 residues. The CDR3: CASSPRGRGGVQFF. CDR3 bases: TGTGCCAGCAGTCCTCGGGGCAGGGGTGGAGTGCAGTTCTTC.

This chain links TRBV11-3 with TRBJ2-6; D call uncertain. CDR3 length equals 16 residues. The ends were cut back, 5 bases at V and 2 bases at J, with 13 bases in the middle. In germline, CDR1 is SGHNT, CDR2 YENEEA. In DNA form, the CDR3 reads TGTGCCAGCAGCCTCCTCCTAGTGGCTGGGGCCAACGTCCTGACTTTC. The encoded protein is CASSLLLVAGANVLTF.

The chain uses TRBV10-3 and TRBJ2-7, with a possible D match to TRBD2 (6 bases). Trimming removed 2 bases at V and 7 bases at J, with 12 bases between. The CDR3 is 13 amino acids. Per germline, CDR1 ENHRY and CDR2 SYGVKD. The CDR3 is CAISENSAGEQYF. CDR3 bases: TGTGCCATCAGTGAGAACTCCGCGGGGGAGCAGTACTTC.

This clone was counted once. The V gene is TRBV4-1, the J gene TRBJ1-4, with a weak D call TRBD1 (5 bases). V lost 1 base and J lost 8, with 14 bases in between. Per germline, CDR1 MGHRA and CDR2 YSYEKL. The CDR3 spans 15 residues. The CDR3 DNA reads as TGCGCCAGCAGCCAAGGGGCTACAGGTGTGGAAAAACTGTTTTTT. As protein: CASSQGATGVEKLFF.

A few counts support this clone. The rearrangement joins TRBV28 to TRBJ1-6; no clear D. CDR1 MDHEN and CDR2 SYDVKM come from the germline V gene. CDR3 length: 16 amino acids. The CDR3 region is CVTAKGFIYGNSPLHF. CDR3 coding DNA: TGTGTCACGGCCAAGGGCTTTATCTATGGGAATTCACCCCTCCACTTT.

The chain combines TRBV7-2 with TRBJ2-6; no clear D gene. The V gene's germline CDR1 is SGHTA and CDR2 FQGNSA. The CDR3 spans 15 residues. Trimming shortened V by 1 base and J by 0 bases, and 4 bases separated the two germline ends. The CDR3 nucleotides read TGTGCCAGCAGCTTAGATTCCTCTGGGGCCAACGTCCTGACTTTC. This gives the protein CASSLDSSGANVLTF.

The J gene is TRBJ1-2, the V gene TRBV10-3; 8 bases match TRBD1. CDR3 length: 15 residues. Germline values: CDR1 ENHRY, CDR2 SYGVKD. With V trimmed by 6 bases and J by 1 base, 7 bases remained unmatched. DNA of the CDR3: TGTGCCATCAGCCAAGACAGGGGCGGTAACTATGGCTACACCTTC. It translates to CAISQDRGGNYGYTF.